Presented here are 29 T cell receptor beta chains from one specimen sequenced in a study of T cells in Graves' hyperthyroidism and ophthalmopathy. Using RNA transcripts as the source, TCR beta CDR3 regions were amplified. The TCR CDR3 was amplified in a first-round RT-PCR using the HTBI primer set. TCRdb called the multiplex PCR reads again in MiXCR, with one record for every CDR3 protein. The repertoire holds roughly 180,000 distinct CDR3 sequences, with about 9.4% as singletons. Sequencing was carried out using blood. The receptors derive from a woman younger than 35 with Graves' hyperthyroidism that later progressed to Graves' ophthalmopathy.

Ten or more counts support this clonotype. This rearrangement joins TRBV28 to TRBJ2-7; no clear D. Trimming left V 5 bases short and J 0 bases short, with 14 bases between. Germline V gene lookup returns CDR1 MDHEN and CDR2 SYDVKM. This CDR3 has 15 amino acids. For the CDR3, the DNA is TGTGCCAGCAGTCCCCCGGCTGGGCACTCCTACGAGCAGTACTTC. This translates into CASSPPAGHSYEQYF.

In this sample, this clonotype turned up a few times. The V call is TRBV6-1, the J call TRBJ2-2; TRBD2 might be the D (6 bases). The CDR3 is made up of 12 amino acids. CDR1 is MNHNS, CDR2 SASEGT, per germline. V was pared by 7 bases and J by 8 bases, with 11 bases between. The CDR3 DNA reads as TGTGCCAGCACGGAGGGTTGGGGGGAGCTGTTTTTT. Residues: CASTEGWGELFF.

This chain links TRBV9 with TRBJ2-7; the D is unclear. There are 12 residues in the CDR3. The V gene's germline CDR1 is SGDLS and CDR2 YYNGEE. V lost 0 bases, J lost 6 bases, and 7 bases lay in between. The CDR3 loop is CASSVALGEQYF. CDR3 DNA sequence: TGTGCCAGCAGCGTAGCTTTGGGCGAGCAGTACTTC.

J is TRBJ2-2 and V is TRBV6-4; D gene ambiguous. The germline gives CDR1 MRHNA, CDR2 SNTAGT. The CDR3 is made up of 11 amino acids. Trimming removed 11 bases at V and 6 bases at J, with 10 bases between. This chain's CDR3 is CACIYAGELFF. CDR3 bases: TGTGCCTGCATTTACGCCGGGGAGCTGTTTTTT.

This clonotype came up many times. The gene calls are TRBV30 and TRBJ2-3; D is ambiguous. Germline loops: CDR1 GTSNPN, CDR2 SVGIG (reference sequence). V lost 2 bases and J lost 1, with 7 bases in between. The CDR3 has 13 residues. This CDR3 is CAWSRQRTDTQYF. The CDR3 coding sequence is TGTGCCTGGAGTAGGCAGCGCACAGATACGCAGTATTTT.

The chain recombines TRBV4-2 with TRBJ2-1, with 12 bases that match TRBD2. The CDR3 spans 16 residues. Germline V CDR1 and CDR2: LGHNA, YNFKEQ. V gave up 1 base and J gave up 12 bases; unmatched junction bases: 10. The CDR3 here is CASSQAWASGGAGQFF. CDR3 nucleotide sequence: TGTGCCAGCAGCCAAGCCTGGGCTAGCGGGGGGGCCGGGCAGTTCTTC.

This clonotype occurred many times. V and J are TRBV20-1 and TRBJ1-1; D is unresolved. CDR3 size: 11 residues. Germline lookup yields CDR1 DFQATT and CDR2 SNEGSKA (reference sequence). Trimming pared 1 base from V and 7 bases from J, leaving 7 bases between. The CDR3: CSARGIGEAFF. As DNA, the CDR3 is TGCAGTGCTAGAGGCATCGGTGAAGCTTTCTTT.

In this sample, this clonotype turned up many times. The V gene is TRBV28, the J gene TRBJ1-1; D uncertain. Between the trimmed V and J ends, which lost 3 bases and 1 base, there was a span of 9 bases. CDR1 MDHEN and CDR2 SYDVKM come from the germline V gene. This CDR3 is built from 14 residues. For the CDR3, the DNA is TGTGCCAGCAGTTTGTTACAATCGAACACTGAAGCTTTCTTT. This gives the protein CASSLLQSNTEAFF.

The chain employs TRBV18 and TRBJ2-7; 14 bases map to TRBD2. Germline trimming cut 8 bases from V and 8 bases from J; bases unmatched to any gene: 11. CDR3 length equals 15 residues. Germline lookup yields CDR1 KGHSH and CDR2 LQKENI. The CDR3 sequence is CASQSGTSGRPKQYF. DNA for the CDR3: TGTGCCAGCCAAAGCGGGACTAGCGGGAGACCTAAGCAGTACTTC.

This clonotype was observed many times. The rearrangement links TRBV11-2 to TRBJ2-1; D is undetermined. This CDR3 is 11 amino acids long. Germline CDR1 is SGHAT and CDR2 is FQNNGV. V lost 5 bases and J 4 bases, leaving 3 bases between the germline ends. CDR3 in DNA: TGTGCCAGCAGCGAGTACAATGAGCAGTTCTTC. Translating gives CASSEYNEQFF.

This clonotype came up many times. The chain uses TRBV30 and TRBJ2-3, with 10 nucleotides matching TRBD1. Germline V gene data show CDR1 as GTSNPN and CDR2 as SVGIG (reference sequence). With V trimmed by 2 bases and J by 3 bases, 5 bases remained unmatched. This CDR3 has 15 amino acids. The CDR3 sequence is CAWSSTGGRTDTQYF. CDR3 DNA sequence: TGTGCCTGGAGTTCGACAGGGGGCCGGACAGATACGCAGTATTTT.

This clonotype was seen at least ten times. The rearrangement links TRBV2 to TRBJ1-6, with D possibly matching TRBD1 (5 bases). Germline V gene data show CDR1 as SNHLY and CDR2 as FYNNEI. Trimming shortened V by 3 bases and J by 13 bases, and 25 bases separated the two germline ends. The CDR3 covers 17 residues. CDR3 coding DNA: TGTGCCAGCAGTGACGGGGCGTTTCTTTCCGAAATCCCCCCCCTCCACTTT. Protein product: CASSDGAFLSEIPPLHF.

This clonotype was seen many times. The J gene is TRBJ1-6, the V gene TRBV28; 9 positions agree with TRBD1. The germline V gene has CDR1 MDHEN and CDR2 SYDVKM. Trimming removed 4 bases from V and 10 bases from J; junction bases left unmatched: 5. The CDR3 contains 14 residues. The CDR3 loop reads CASSWDRDRSPLHF. CDR3 sequence (DNA): TGTGCCAGCAGTTGGGACAGGGATAGGTCACCCCTCCACTTT.

V is TRBV19 and J is TRBJ2-3; 9 bases are shared with TRBD2. The germline V gene encodes CDR1 LNHDA and CDR2 SQIVND (reference sequence). The CDR3 totals 16 residues. V lost 6 bases and J lost 4; bases outside the gene matches: 11. CDR3 coding DNA: TGTGCCAGTAGAGAAAACGTAGCGGGAGTAGCAGATACGCAGTATTTT. This sequence encodes CASRENVAGVADTQYF. Drawing the rest from reference TRBV19 and TRBJ2-3, the complete variable domain is DGGITQSPKYLFRKEGQNVTLSCEQNLNHDAMYWYRQDPGQGLRLIYYSQIVNDFQKGDIAEGYSVSREKKESFPLTVTSAQKNPTAFYLCASRENVAGVADTQYFGPGTRLTVL.

This clonotype was picked up many times. The chain uses TRBV14 and TRBJ1-2; possibly TRBD1 for D (5 bases). The CDR3 totals 13 residues. Per the germline V gene, CDR1 is SGHDN and CDR2 is FVKESK. V gave up 4 bases and J gave up 5 bases, with 11 bases separating them. This CDR3 is CASSLQARYGYTF. CDR3 in DNA: TGTGCCAGCAGCCTACAGGCCCGATATGGCTACACCTTC. Combining the CDR3 with reference TRBV14 and TRBJ1-2 gives the whole variable domain EAGVTQFPSHSVIEKGQTVTLRCDPISGHDNLYWYRRVMGKEIKFLLHFVKESKQDESGMPNNRFLAERTGGTYSTLKVQPAELEDSGVYFCASSLQARYGYTFGSGTRLTVV.

This clonotype was detected many times. The rearrangement links TRBV6-1 to TRBJ1-3; D ambiguous. There are 15 residues in the CDR3. The ends were cut back, 2 bases at V and 4 bases at J, with 12 bases in the middle. CDR1 is MNHNS, CDR2 SASEGT, per germline. The CDR3 coding sequence is TGTGCCAGCAGTGAATCGGGGAGTTCCGGAAACACCATATATTTT. It codes for CASSESGSSGNTIYF.

This clonotype was counted ten times or more. The chain combines TRBV7-6 with TRBJ2-1, with TRBD1 identical over 8 bases. The CDR3 consists of 18 residues. V gave up 1 base and J gave up 4 bases; unmatched junction bases: 12. Germline loops: CDR1 SGHVS, CDR2 FNYEAQ. In DNA form, the CDR3 reads TGTGCCAGCAGCTTAGGGCAGGGGGCAAGCACGGTATACAATGAGCAGTTCTTC. Translation gives CASSLGQGASTVYNEQFF.

The V call is TRBV2, the J call TRBJ2-3, with TRBD1 identical over 11 bases. This CDR3 region has 18 residues. J gave up 4 bases and V 6 bases, and 15 bases lay outside the gene matches. The germline V gene encodes CDR1 SNHLY and CDR2 FYNNEI. The CDR3 is CASRPPGGDRGFPDTQYF. CDR3 in DNA: TGTGCCAGCAGACCCCCCGGAGGGGACAGGGGGTTCCCAGATACGCAGTATTTT.

This clonotype appeared many times. The chain recombines TRBV27 with TRBJ2-1; 8 nucleotides match TRBD2. V lost 2 bases and J lost 4; bases outside the gene matches: 7. There are 16 residues in the CDR3. Germline loops: CDR1 MNHEY, CDR2 SMNVEV (reference sequence). CDR3 residues: CASSLRLRGVYNEQFF. CDR3 coding DNA: TGTGCCAGCAGTTTAAGACTGCGGGGGGTGTACAATGAGCAGTTCTTC.

This clonotype was counted ten times or more. CDR3 protein: CASSQRGTYGTNTNYGYTF. The CDR3 DNA sequence: TGTGCCAGCAGCCAACGGGGTACCTACGGGACAAATACTAACTATGGCTACACCTTC. This chain connects TRBV3-1 to TRBJ1-2; weak D call: TRBD1 (6 bases). Trimming removed 2 bases from V and 0 bases from J, with 22 bases in between. This CDR3 comprises 19 residues. Per the germline V gene, CDR1 is LGHDT and CDR2 is YNNKEL (reference sequence).

This clonotype was seen a handful of times. CDR3 sequence: CASSQGATDTQYF. CDR3 coding DNA: TGTGCCAGCAGCCAAGGGGCCACAGATACGCAGTATTTT. The J gene is TRBJ2-3, the V gene TRBV3-1, with D unresolved. This CDR3 has 13 amino acids. V was trimmed by 1 base and J by 2 bases, leaving 4 bases between them. Looked up from germline, CDR1 is LGHDT and CDR2 is YNNKEL (reference sequence).

This clonotype was picked up many times. The chain links TRBV6-1 to TRBJ2-1; TRBD1 matches at 7 bases. The length of the CDR3 is 17 residues. Unmatched junction bases numbered 10, after V lost 5 bases and J lost 0 bases. The V gene's germline CDR1 is MNHNS and CDR2 SASEGT. The CDR3 DNA sequence: TGTGCCAGCAGTTTCATGACAGGGTTGGGCTCCTACAATGAGCAGTTCTTC. Protein: CASSFMTGLGSYNEQFF.

This clonotype was seen at least ten times. The chain has TRBV6-4 and TRBJ2-6; either TRBD1 or TRBD2 may fit D (5 bases each). Germline CDR1 reads MRHNA; CDR2 reads SNTAGT. The CDR3 has 15 amino acids. V gave up 0 bases and J gave up 2 bases, with 5 bases separating them. The DNA of the CDR3 is TGTGCCAGCAGTGACTCGGGGGCTGGGGCCAACGTCCTGACTTTC. Encoded protein: CASSDSGAGANVLTF.

This clonotype showed up just once. The chain recombines TRBV6-1 with TRBJ2-7; tentatively, D is TRBD1 (6 bases). The CDR3 loop spans 14 amino acids. Per the germline V gene, CDR1 is MNHNS and CDR2 is SASEGT. V lost 6 bases and J lost 3, with 15 bases in between. The CDR3 region has the DNA TGTGCCAGCAGGGCCGTCGGCAGGGGCTACGAGCAGTACTTC. Translation gives CASRAVGRGYEQYF.

This clonotype was counted at least ten times. The chain carries TRBV3-1 and TRBJ1-2; D remains ambiguous. The CDR3 covers 14 residues. The V and J ends lost 1 base and 5 bases respectively, with 11 bases between them. Per germline, CDR1 LGHDT and CDR2 YNNKEL (reference sequence). The CDR3 loop reads CASSQGSGGYGYTF. CDR3 DNA: TGTGCCAGCAGCCAAGGGTCAGGAGGGTATGGCTACACCTTC.

The genes are TRBV7-3 and TRBJ2-2; 9 nucleotides match TRBD1. CDR3 size: 14 residues. Per the germline V gene, CDR1 is SGHTA and CDR2 is FQGTGA. V lost 5 bases, J lost 6 bases, and 4 bases stayed unmatched. CDR3 nucleotides: TGTGCCAGCAGCGCTACAGGGGGCCCCGGGGAGCTGTTTTTT. Translating it yields CASSATGGPGELFF.

This clonotype was counted ten times or more. The chain combines TRBV4-1 with TRBJ1-1; 8 positions agree with TRBD1. The CDR3 is 14 residues long. The J segment lost 5 bases and the V segment lost 3 bases, leaving 5 bases of the junction unmatched. Germline V CDR1 and CDR2: MGHRA, YSYEKL. The CDR3 sequence: CASSQAGGGTEAFF. CDR3 sequence (DNA): TGCGCCAGCAGCCAGGCAGGGGGCGGGACTGAAGCTTTCTTT.

Many counts were recorded for this clonotype. Here the CDR3 reads CASSYSGRVAIFF. The CDR3 nucleotides are TGTGCCAGCAGTTACTCCGGCAGGGTGGCCATATTCTTT. The chain carries TRBV6-5 and TRBJ1-1; tentative D call: TRBD1 (5 bases). CDR1 and CDR2 (germline): MNHEY, SVGAGI. Trimming left V 0 bases short and J 14 bases short, with 16 bases between. There are 13 residues in the CDR3.

This clonotype was seen at least ten times. The gene calls are TRBV5-4 and TRBJ1-2; D remains unclear. Germline V CDR1 and CDR2: SGHNT, YYREEE (reference sequence). CDR3 length equals 13 residues. The ends were cut back, 6 bases at V and 3 bases at J, with 12 bases in the middle. CDR3 residues: CASNLGGHYGYTF. Here the CDR3 DNA reads TGTGCCAGCAACCTCGGAGGGCACTATGGCTACACCTTC.